This passage covers 12 T cell receptor beta chains from one sample sequenced in a study of blood T cells in healthy people across ages. It was with a sample-barcoded 5' primer and a J-beta primer mix that a second PCR of roughly 6 to 12 cycles was run. TCRdb recomputed calls from the 5' RACE reads with MiXCR, one row per CDR3 protein. Altogether 850,000 to 1,300,000 distinct CDR3 sequences are present, around 45% being singletons, with the ten largest covering 15% to 20%. Sequencing used blood. These receptors were taken from an older woman in good health.

The count of this clonotype is one. J is TRBJ1-2 and V is TRBV27; 7 nucleotides match TRBD1. Germline V lookup: CDR1 MNHEY, CDR2 SMNVEV (reference sequence). J gave up 7 bases and V 6 bases, and 8 bases lay outside the gene matches. The CDR3 is 13 residues long. CDR3 DNA sequence: TGTGCCAGCAGACACCAGGGGGGGACTGGCTACACCTTC. Protein: CASRHQGGTGYTF.

This chain uses TRBV18 with TRBJ2-1; D is uncertain. V gave up 3 bases and J gave up 8 bases, with 11 bases separating them. This CDR3 comprises 13 residues. Germline-derived CDR1 and CDR2 are KGHSH and LQKENI. The CDR3 DNA follows: TGTGCCAGCTCACCGGACCCTTTATATGAGCAGTTCTTC. Its translation is CASSPDPLYEQFF. The full variable domain, in which reference TRBV18 and TRBJ2-1 provide the parts outside the CDR3, is NAGVMQNPRHLVRRRGQEARLRCSPMKGHSHVYWYRQLPEEGLKFMVYLQKENIIDESGMPKERFSAEFPKEGPSILRIQQVVRGDSAAYFCASSPDPLYEQFFGPGTRLTVL.

The chain has TRBV20-1 and TRBJ2-5, with 11 bases that match TRBD1. Losses at the gene ends were 0 bases for V and 5 bases for J; bases not matched to a gene: 5. CDR1 is DFQATT, CDR2 SNEGSKA, per germline (reference sequence). This CDR3 contains 15 residues. The CDR3 DNA sequence: TGCAGTGCTAGAGACGGGGACAGGGGGTACGAGACCCAGTACTTC. Its translation is CSARDGDRGYETQYF.

This clonotype was seen more than once but under ten times. The genes are TRBV20-1 and TRBJ1-2; 7 bases are a match to TRBD1. J gave up 5 bases and V 8 bases, and 11 bases lay outside the gene matches. There are 13 residues in the CDR3. The germline CDR1 and CDR2 sequences are DFQATT and SNEGSKA (reference sequence). CDR3 sequence reads: CSTRRQGGYGYTF. The CDR3 DNA follows: TGCAGTACGAGAAGACAGGGTGGTTATGGCTACACCTTC.

This clonotype was recorded a few times. This may arise from a read error, as a much more abundant clone is one base away. The V and J genes are TRBV7-9 and TRBJ2-1; 11 bases line up with TRBD2. The J call may be incorrect, as the DNA end agrees better with TRBJ2-7. The CDR3 covers 15 residues. Germline values: CDR1 SEHNR, CDR2 FQNEAQ (reference sequence). The CDR3 reads CASSIATSGVNEQYF. The CDR3 nucleotides are TGTGCCAGCAGCATAGCGACTAGCGGGGTTAATGAGCAGTACTTC.

The J gene is TRBJ2-6, the V gene TRBV28; 11 bases agree with TRBD1. In germline, CDR1 is MDHEN, CDR2 SYDVKM. This CDR3 is 18 amino acids long. With V trimmed by 6 bases and J by 0 bases, 7 bases remained unmatched. DNA for the CDR3: TGTGCCAGCAGCCCCCGGGACAGGGGGTACTCTGGGGCCAACGTCCTGACTTTC. Its protein product is CASSPRDRGYSGANVLTF.

The chain uses TRBV20-1 and TRBJ2-3; D is uncertain. The CDR3 length is 11 residues. Germline CDR1 reads DFQATT; CDR2 reads SNEGSKA (reference sequence). V lost 3 bases and J 5 bases, leaving 6 bases between the germline ends. The CDR3 loop is CSASVGDTQYF. The CDR3 bases are TGCAGTGCTAGTGTGGGAGATACGCAGTATTTT.

The chain couples TRBV6-6 to TRBJ1-4; 7 nucleotides line up with TRBD1. Germline loops: CDR1 MNHNY, CDR2 SVGAGI (reference sequence). The CDR3 is 13 residues long. With V trimmed by 5 bases and J by 8 bases, 5 bases remained unmatched. The CDR3 coding sequence is TGTGCCAGCAGTCAGGGGGTTGGGGAAAAACTGTTTTTT. As protein: CASSQGVGEKLFF.

This clonotype was counted many times. This chain joins TRBV7-2 and TRBJ2-7, with D unresolved. CDR1 is SGHTA, CDR2 FQGNSA, per germline. The CDR3 has 14 residues. V dropped 3 bases and J dropped 6 bases, with 15 bases sitting between them. CDR3 amino acids: CASSLSRAAPEQYF. CDR3 sequence (DNA): TGTGCCAGCAGCTTGTCACGGGCGGCCCCCGAGCAGTACTTC.

This chain links TRBV25-1 with TRBJ2-4; possibly TRBD2 for D (6 bases). Germline loops: CDR1 MGHDK, CDR2 SYGVNS. The CDR3 has 13 residues. Trimming cost V 6 bases and J 13 bases, with 19 bases left between them. CDR3: CASSIGGIGEQYF. CDR3 in DNA: TGTGCCAGCAGCATCGGGGGTATAGGGGAGCAGTACTTC.

The J gene is TRBJ2-1, the V gene TRBV27; 8 nucleotides line up with TRBD1. After removal of 6 bases from V and 9 bases from J, the junction contained 7 bases not matched to a gene. The CDR3 length is 13 residues. Germline V CDR1 and CDR2: MNHEY, SMNVEV (reference sequence). CDR3 in amino acids: CASRGQGAGEQFF. In nucleotides, the CDR3 is TGTGCCAGCAGAGGGCAGGGGGCTGGTGAGCAGTTCTTC.

V gene TRBV7-9 combines with J gene TRBJ1-5; 7 nucleotides line up with TRBD1. After removal of 0 bases from V and 2 bases from J, the junction contained 4 bases not matched to a gene. This CDR3 contains 16 residues. Looked up from germline, CDR1 is SEHNR and CDR2 is FQNEAQ (reference sequence). For the CDR3, the DNA is TGTGCCAGCAGCTTAGCGCAAGGGGGCCGCAATCAGCCCCAGCATTTT. Protein product: CASSLAQGGRNQPQHF. The whole variable domain, filled in from reference TRBV7-9 and TRBJ1-5, reads DTGVSQNPRHKITKRGQNVTFRCDPISEHNRLYWYRQTLGQGPEFLTYFQNEAQLEKSRLLSDRFSAERPKGSFSTLEIQRTEQGDSAMYLCASSLAQGGRNQPQHFGDGTRLSIL.